This paragraph covers one T cell receptor (beta chain) sequence. The antigen is unknown. The V and J ends lost 6 bases and 8 bases respectively, with 10 bases between them. CDR1 is GTSNPN, CDR2 SVGIG, per germline (reference sequence). This CDR3 has 10 residues. The study treated chemo-refractory metastatic non-small-cell lung cancer patients with focal radiation plus ipilimumab CTLA-4 blockade. The source of the sample is a study of radiotherapy plus CTLA-4 blockade in lung cancer. Study-level information: Patients showed objective responses in around a sixth of cases and disease control in 30% to 40%.

TCRdb's table, derived via immunoSEQ multiplex PCR, lists solely in-frame clones and lacks some. The sample carries roughly 88,000 clones, 83% recorded once. Notes on the study in general: Strongest reported response predictors: early blood clone changes and post-radiation interferon-beta. Expansion in blood of tumor-derived TCR clones was seen after radiotherapy plus ipilimumab.

Sequencing was performed on peripheral blood, taken from a patient treated with radiotherapy plus ipilimumab. The sequence was collected from a human donor with non-small cell lung cancer who had stable disease on radiotherapy plus ipilimumab. This chain uses TRBV30 with TRBJ1-2; unclear D gene. CDR3 sequence reads: CACNTRGYTF. The DNA for the CDR3 is TGTGCCTGTAATACCCGGGGCTACACCTTC.